This passage covers 11 T cell receptor beta chains from one sample sequenced in a study of cytomegalovirus exposure and HLA in healthy donors. Use of 60 Vbeta and 13 Jbeta primers characterized the PCR. Profiled with immunoSEQ multiplex PCR; TCRdb holds only in-frame clones, not every one. This sample contains about 140,000 clones. The sample consisted of PBMCs. Receptor source: a male donor in good health and CMV-seronegative.

The rearrangement uses TRBV19 and TRBJ2-6; TRBD1 aligns across 12 bases. Looked up from germline, CDR1 is LNHDA and CDR2 is SQIVND (reference sequence). V gave up 7 bases and J gave up 3 bases; unmatched junction bases: 13. This CDR3 has 19 amino acids. CDR3 sequence (DNA): TGTGCCAGTACCGCGTCCTGGGGACAGGGGGCGAGTGGGGCCAACGTCCTGACTTTC. Its translation is CASTASWGQGASGANVLTF.

The chain has TRBV5-1 and TRBJ1-2; D is unresolved. V shed 3 bases and J shed 2 bases, with 8 bases lying between them. Germline values: CDR1 SGHRS, CDR2 YFSETQ. The CDR3 totals 13 residues. In DNA form, the CDR3 reads TGCGCCAGCAGCTCGACGGAGAACTATGGCTACACCTTC. As protein: CASSSTENYGYTF.

J is TRBJ1-2 and V is TRBV19, with D unclear. Deletions cut 6 bases from V and 7 bases from J, with 12 bases between. In germline, CDR1 is LNHDA, CDR2 SQIVND (reference sequence). This CDR3 comprises 12 residues. Here the CDR3 DNA reads TGTGCCAGTAGGTTCATCTCGGGTGGCTACACCTTC. It translates to CASRFISGGYTF. The variable domain in full, completed from reference TRBV19 and TRBJ1-2, reads DGGITQSPKYLFRKEGQNVTLSCEQNLNHDAMYWYRQDPGQGLRLIYYSQIVNDFQKGDIAEGYSVSREKKESFPLTVTSAQKNPTAFYLCASRFISGGYTFGSGTRLTVV.

The V call is TRBV7-9, the J call TRBJ2-5; 7 positions match TRBD2. Losses at the gene ends were 5 bases for V and 2 bases for J; bases not matched to a gene: 11. The CDR3 has 16 amino acids. Germline V CDR1 and CDR2: SEHNR, FQNEAQ (reference sequence). CDR3 nucleotides: TGTGCCAGCAGCCAAGAGGGCGGGAGTGCACAAGAGACCCAGTACTTC. Translation gives CASSQEGGSAQETQYF.

The genes are TRBV6-6 and TRBJ2-7; D is uncertain. The germline gives CDR1 MNHNY, CDR2 SVGAGI (reference sequence). V gave up 2 bases and J gave up 8 bases, with 10 bases separating them. The CDR3 contains 12 residues. The CDR3 is CASSYERVKQYF. The CDR3 nucleotides are TGTGCCAGCAGTTACGAAAGAGTCAAGCAGTACTTC.

This chain's CDR3 is CASSERGSTREQYF. CDR3 bases: TGTGCCAGCAGTGAACGAGGCAGTACGCGCGAGCAGTACTTC. The genes are TRBV25-1 and TRBJ2-7; no reliable D call. This CDR3 has 14 amino acids. Deletions cut 2 bases from V and 6 bases from J, with 14 bases between. Germline CDR1 is MGHDK and CDR2 is SYGVNS.

V is TRBV18 and J is TRBJ2-2; possibly TRBD2 for D (5 bases). The CDR3 has 15 residues. V was cut by 0 bases and J by 4 bases, with 9 bases left in between. The V gene's germline CDR1 is KGHSH and CDR2 LQKENI. The CDR3 DNA follows: TGTGCCAGCTCACCACCGCGAGGGTCCACCGGGGAGCTGTTTTTT. Residues: CASSPPRGSTGELFF.

The J gene is TRBJ1-1, the V gene TRBV2; tentative D call: TRBD1 (6 bases). With 11 bases removed from V and 3 bases from J, the gap between germline ends came to 16 bases. There are 13 residues in the CDR3. CDR1 and CDR2 (germline): SNHLY, FYNNEI. CDR3 sequence: CAVDSPSDTEAFF. The DNA of the CDR3 is TGTGCCGTGGACAGCCCGTCGGACACTGAAGCTTTCTTT. Full variable domain (missing parts from reference TRBV2 and TRBJ1-1): EPEVTQTPSHQVTQMGQEVILRCVPISNHLYFYWYRQILGQKVEFLVSFYNNEISEKSEIFDDQFSVERPDGSNFTLKIRSTKLEDSAMYFCAVDSPSDTEAFFGQGTRLTVV.

V and J are TRBV7-2 and TRBJ1-2; 9 bases are a match to TRBD1. V lost 3 bases to trimming and J lost 8 bases; unmatched junction nucleotides: 10. Germline-derived CDR1 and CDR2 are SGHTA and FQGNSA. This CDR3 region has 15 residues. The chain's CDR3 is CASSLYTGTGKGYTF. Here the CDR3 DNA reads TGTGCCAGCAGCTTGTATACCGGGACAGGGAAAGGCTACACCTTC. The full variable domain, completed using reference TRBV7-2 and TRBJ1-2, is GAGVSQSPSNKVTEKGKDVELRCDPISGHTALYWYRQSLGQGLEFLIYFQGNSAPDKSGLPSDRFSAERTGGSVSTLTIQRTQQEDSAVYLCASSLYTGTGKGYTFGSGTRLTVV.

J is TRBJ2-4 and V is TRBV27; possibly TRBD2 for D (5 bases). The CDR3 extends over 14 amino acids. V lost 6 bases, J lost 1 base, and 10 bases lay in between. The germline CDR1 and CDR2 sequences are MNHEY and SMNVEV (reference sequence). The CDR3 DNA reads as TGTGCCAGCAGGAGGACTGGGGCCAAAAACATTCAGTACTTC. Its translation is CASRRTGAKNIQYF.

This chain connects TRBV7-8 to TRBJ1-2, with 10 bases lining up with TRBD1. This CDR3 comprises 15 residues. Germline V gives CDR1 SGHVS, CDR2 FQNEAQ. V lost 4 bases and J lost 8; bases outside the gene matches: 10. The CDR3 sequence is CASSSNRDRGRGYTF. The DNA of the CDR3 is TGTGCCAGCAGCTCGAACCGGGACAGGGGTAGAGGCTACACCTTC. Full variable domain (rest looked up from reference TRBV7-8 and TRBJ1-2): GAGVSQSPRYKVAKRGQDVALRCDPISGHVSLFWYQQALGQGPEFLTYFQNEAQLDKSGLPSDRFFAERPEGSVSTLKIQRTQQEDSAVYLCASSSNRDRGRGYTFGSGTRLTVV.